A single sample gave rise to the 9 T cell receptor beta chains below, sequenced in a study of OX40 agonist ivuxolimab in advanced cancers. Profiled with immunoSEQ multiplex PCR; TCRdb holds only in-frame clones, not every one. The sample yields about 48,000 clones, approximately 85% seen once. The sample was CD4+ or CD8+ T cells sorted from blood, taken in a trial of the OX40 agonist ivuxolimab. Every receptor here comes from an adult with an advanced solid tumor such as melanoma, head and neck, liver or kidney cancer.

V is TRBV19 and J is TRBJ2-1; 12 nucleotides agree with TRBD2. Germline V gene data show CDR1 as LNHDA and CDR2 as SQIVND (reference sequence). There are 14 residues in the CDR3. Germline trimming cut 9 bases from V and 8 bases from J; bases unmatched to any gene: 8. In nucleotides, the CDR3 is TGTGCCAGGCTGACTAGCGGGAGCCTCTATGAGCAGTTCTTC. Translating it yields CARLTSGSLYEQFF.

The V call is TRBV5-1, the J call TRBJ2-5, with a possible D match to TRBD2 (6 bases). Germline values: CDR1 SGHRS, CDR2 YFSETQ. The CDR3 runs 13 residues. Trimming shortened V by 2 bases and J by 4 bases, and 9 bases separated the two germline ends. The CDR3 nucleotides are TGCGCCAGCAGCTTCCAAGCGGGAGAGACCCAGTACTTC. It yields the protein CASSFQAGETQYF.

This chain connects TRBV11-2 to TRBJ2-7; the D call may be TRBD1 or TRBD2 (5 bases each). The CDR3 has 15 residues. V shed 8 bases and J shed 4 bases, with 21 bases lying between them. The germline gives CDR1 SGHAT, CDR2 FQNNGV. CDR3 DNA: TGTGCCAGCGGAAAGGGGAGACTAACCGTATACGAGCAGTACTTC. Translating gives CASGKGRLTVYEQYF. Looking up the rest from reference TRBV11-2 and TRBJ2-7 gives the full variable domain: EAGVAQSPRYKIIEKRQSVAFWCNPISGHATLYWYQQILGQGPKLLIQFQNNGVVDDSQLPKDRFSAERLKGVDSTLKIQPAKLEDSAVYLCASGKGRLTVYEQYFGPGTRLTVT.

This chain connects TRBV18 to TRBJ2-7; 8 positions agree with TRBD1. Germline-derived CDR1 and CDR2 are KGHSH and LQKENI. The CDR3 has 14 residues. V was pared by 0 bases and J by 7 bases, with 5 bases of the junction left unmatched. The CDR3 nucleotides read TGTGCCAGCTCACCACCGGACAGGGTCGGGGAGCAGTACTTC. Amino acid sequence: CASSPPDRVGEQYF.

The chain links TRBV4-2 to TRBJ2-5, with D possibly TRBD2 on 5 matching bases. Germline V gene sequence: CDR1 LGHNA, CDR2 YNFKEQ. The germline V and J ends were trimmed by 0 bases and 5 bases, with 16 bases remaining between them. The CDR3 consists of 16 residues. The CDR3 is CASSQDRVLGSETQYF. The CDR3 nucleotides read TGTGCCAGCAGCCAAGATAGAGTACTAGGATCTGAGACCCAGTACTTC.

The chain is built from TRBV7-9 and TRBJ2-3; D may be TRBD1 or TRBD2 (6 bases each). V was cut by 1 base and J by 11 bases, with 10 bases left in between. CDR1 is SEHNR and CDR2 is FQNEAQ in the germline V gene (reference sequence). The CDR3 sequence is 12 residues long. The CDR3 bases are TGTGCCAGCAGCTTAGTGGGGGGCCAGCAGTATTTT. Residues: CASSLVGGQQYF.

This chain links TRBV10-3 with TRBJ2-4; TRBD1 aligns across 8 bases. Trimming removed 4 bases from V and 1 base from J; junction bases left unmatched: 0. CDR1 is ENHRY, CDR2 SYGVKD, per germline. This CDR3 has 14 amino acids. The CDR3 is CAISGDRAKNIQYF. The CDR3 nucleotides are TGTGCCATCAGTGGGGACAGGGCCAAAAACATTCAGTACTTC.

V and J are TRBV9 and TRBJ1-2, with TRBD1 identical over 11 bases. CDR3 length: 16 amino acids. Per the germline V gene, CDR1 is SGDLS and CDR2 is YYNGEE. With V trimmed by 0 bases and J by 7 bases, 8 bases remained unmatched. As DNA, the CDR3 is TGTGCCAGCAGCGTAGTACCGACCGGGACAGGGGGTGGCTACACCTTC. Its translation: CASSVVPTGTGGGYTF.

The chain is built from TRBV30 and TRBJ1-4; the D gene is possibly TRBD1 (5 bases). Germline values: CDR1 GTSNPN, CDR2 SVGIG (reference sequence). The germline V and J ends were trimmed by 1 base and 8 bases, with 11 bases remaining between them. CDR3 length: 13 residues. The CDR3 protein is CAWSDRRAEKLFF. The CDR3 region has the DNA TGTGCCTGGAGTGATCGCAGGGCAGAAAAACTGTTTTTT.